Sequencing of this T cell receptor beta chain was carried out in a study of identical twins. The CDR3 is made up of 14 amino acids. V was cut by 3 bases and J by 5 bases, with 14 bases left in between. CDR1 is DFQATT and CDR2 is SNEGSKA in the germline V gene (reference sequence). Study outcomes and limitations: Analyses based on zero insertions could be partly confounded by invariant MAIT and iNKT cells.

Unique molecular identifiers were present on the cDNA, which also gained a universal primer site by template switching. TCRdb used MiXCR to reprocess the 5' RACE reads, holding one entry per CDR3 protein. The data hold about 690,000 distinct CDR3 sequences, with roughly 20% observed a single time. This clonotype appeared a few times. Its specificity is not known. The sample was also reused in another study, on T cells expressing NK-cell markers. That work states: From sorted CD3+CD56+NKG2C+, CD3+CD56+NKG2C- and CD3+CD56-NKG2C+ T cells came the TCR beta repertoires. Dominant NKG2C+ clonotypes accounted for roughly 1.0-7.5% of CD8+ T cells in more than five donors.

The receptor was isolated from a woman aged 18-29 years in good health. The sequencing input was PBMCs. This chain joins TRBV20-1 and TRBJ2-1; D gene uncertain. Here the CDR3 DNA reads TGCAGTGCTAGCTCCAGTGGGTCGGACAATGAGCAGTTCTTC. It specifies CSASSSGSDNEQFF.